This record concerns one T cell receptor (beta chain) sequence. This entry belongs to a study of blood T cell dynamics during melanoma immunotherapy. Time point here: week 3, after first cycle of checkpoint inhibitor. No patient had earlier systemic cancer treatment, concurrent immunosuppressants, or another active cancer. Trimming cost V 5 bases and J 2 bases, with 14 bases left between them. The CDR3 runs to 15 residues. Germline assignment: CDR1 SGHDT and CDR2 YYEEEE. The method was immunoSEQ multiplex PCR; TCRdb's version includes in-frame clones alone and lacks a portion of them. This table holds 5,900 or so clones, roughly 82% found once.

The sequences come from blood, collected from a patient treated with checkpoint blockade. The TCR originated in a human donor with melanoma. Some clones in this sample may be carry-over from other donors' samples. The rearrangement uses TRBV5-6 and TRBJ2-4; D may be TRBD1 (5 bases). DNA of the CDR3: TGTGCCAGCAGTCCCCCAGGGCGATCCAAAAACATTCAGTACTTC. Its protein is CASSPPGRSKNIQYF.